The entry that follows covers one TCR beta chain sequence. Its target is not known. The germline V gene encodes CDR1 SGDLS and CDR2 YYNGEE. The CDR3 extends over 14 amino acids. V was clipped by 3 bases and J by 7 bases; unmatched bases: 6. The entry originates in a study of radiation and T cells in renal cell carcinoma. Study as a whole: Nephrectomy followed 15 Gy stereotactic body radiation by 4 weeks.

Generated by immunoSEQ multiplex PCR, the TCRdb table keeps only in-frame clones and is missing some. The data show around 120,000 clones, around four fifths seen once. Time point: blood 2 weeks post-SBRT. Treatment indicated: 15 Gy SBRT to primary tumor, nephrectomy 4 weeks later. Blood was sampled at baseline, 2 weeks and 4 weeks after SBRT. This renal cell carcinoma was of the clear cell type. Regarding the study as a whole: Baseline intratumoral clonotype presence is unknown without pretreatment biopsies.

The gene calls are TRBV9 and TRBJ2-1, with 8 nucleotides matching TRBD2. Sequenced here: blood, sampled from a patient whose treatment included radiotherapy and nephrectomy. The TCR comes from a woman between 55 and 75 years old with renal cell carcinoma. The DNA of the CDR3 is TGTGCCAGCAGCGCGACCGGGACTAGAAATGAGCAGTTCTTC. This codes for CASSATGTRNEQFF. Filled out from reference TRBV9 and TRBJ2-1, the complete variable domain reads DSGVTQTPKHLITATGQRVTLRCSPRSGDLSVYWYQQSLDQGLQFLIQYYNGEERAKGNILERFSAQQFPDLHSELNLSSLELGDSALYFCASSATGTRNEQFFGPGTRLTVL.